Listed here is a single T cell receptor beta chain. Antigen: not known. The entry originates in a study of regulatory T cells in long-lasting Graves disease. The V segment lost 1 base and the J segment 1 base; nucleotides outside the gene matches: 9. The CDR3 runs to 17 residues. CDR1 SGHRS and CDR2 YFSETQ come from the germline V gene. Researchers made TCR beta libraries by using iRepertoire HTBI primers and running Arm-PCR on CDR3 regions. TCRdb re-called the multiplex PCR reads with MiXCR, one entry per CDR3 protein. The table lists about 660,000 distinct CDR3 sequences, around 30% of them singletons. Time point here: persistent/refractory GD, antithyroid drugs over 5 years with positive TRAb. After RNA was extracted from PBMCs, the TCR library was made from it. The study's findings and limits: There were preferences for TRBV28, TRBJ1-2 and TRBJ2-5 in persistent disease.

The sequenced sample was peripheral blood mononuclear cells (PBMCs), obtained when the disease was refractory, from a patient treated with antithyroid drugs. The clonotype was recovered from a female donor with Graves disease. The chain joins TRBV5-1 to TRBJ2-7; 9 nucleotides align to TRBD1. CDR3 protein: CASSLTPSGQGSYEQYF. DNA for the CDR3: TGCGCCAGCAGCTTGACCCCCTCGGGACAGGGATCCTACGAGCAGTACTTC. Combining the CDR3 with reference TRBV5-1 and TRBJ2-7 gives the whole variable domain KAGVTQTPRYLIKTRGQQVTLSCSPISGHRSVSWYQQTPGQGLQFLFEYFSETQRNKGNFPGRFSGRQFSNSRSEMNVSTLELGDSALYLCASSLTPSGQGSYEQYFGPGTRLTVT.